The 5 T cell receptor beta chains given below trace back to one sample, sequenced in a study of identical twins. TCRdb independently ran MiXCR on the 5' RACE reads; one entry per CDR3 protein. Altogether 1.5 million to 2 million distinct CDR3 sequences are present, more than 30% being singletons, with the ten largest covering about 0.25%. Material: cord blood. These receptors were taken from a newborn girl in good health.

This chain links TRBV3-1 with TRBJ2-2, with no clear D. V dropped 0 bases and J dropped 8 bases, with 4 bases sitting between them. The CDR3 contains 12 residues. CDR1 LGHDT and CDR2 YNNKEL come from the germline V gene (reference sequence). CDR3 loop: CASSQEVGELFF. As DNA, the CDR3 is TGTGCCAGCAGCCAAGAAGTTGGGGAGCTGTTTTTT.

This clonotype showed up many times. V gene TRBV28 combines with J gene TRBJ2-7, with 7 bases aligning to TRBD1. CDR3 length: 15 residues. V lost 5 bases and J lost 1; bases outside the gene matches: 8. The germline V gene encodes CDR1 MDHEN and CDR2 SYDVKM. The CDR3 DNA follows: TGTGCCAGCAGTCTTCCGGCAGGGGGATCCTACGAGCAGTACTTC. It translates to CASSLPAGGSYEQYF.

There are many counts of this clonotype. The chain combines TRBV28 with TRBJ2-1, with 9 bases matching TRBD1. CDR1 is MDHEN and CDR2 is SYDVKM in the germline V gene. The junction had 3 bases not matched to a gene; V was cut back by 6 bases and J by 3 bases. The CDR3 has 14 amino acids. CDR3 sequence reads: CASRPGQGYNEQFF. CDR3 in DNA: TGTGCCAGCAGACCGGGACAGGGCTACAATGAGCAGTTCTTC.

The rearrangement joins TRBV18 to TRBJ2-7; tentative D call: TRBD1 (5 bases). The CDR3 extends over 11 amino acids. Trimming took off 2 bases at V and 6 bases at J, with 5 bases between the two ends. Germline CDR1 KGHSH, CDR2 LQKENI. Here the CDR3 DNA reads TGTGCCAGCTCACCAACAGGCGAGCAGTACTTC. Its protein product is CASSPTGEQYF.

This clonotype is a singleton in its sample. The chain uses TRBV5-1 and TRBJ1-2; D not resolved. V shed 3 bases and J shed 8 bases, with 14 bases lying between them. Germline CDR1 is SGHRS and CDR2 is YFSETQ. CDR3 length: 13 residues. CDR3 in amino acids: CASSSRVAGGYTF. The CDR3 region has the DNA TGCGCCAGCAGCTCCCGAGTGGCAGGCGGCTACACCTTC.